The clone carrying this T cell receptor beta chain was detected only a few times. The data were obtained in a study of T-cell reconstitution after alpha-beta-depleted transplantation in children. The CDR3 runs to 13 residues. V was trimmed by 7 bases and J by 1 base, leaving 13 bases between them. Germline loops: CDR1 SQVTM, CDR2 ANQGSEA. A library of TCRbeta sequences, prepared with unique molecular identifiers, was generated. TCRdb re-called the PCR reads through MiXCR, storing one row per CDR3 protein. The sample includes around 680,000 distinct CDR3 sequences, around 16% of them seen just once. The specimen was PBMCs from the stem cell graft donor, collected from the stem cell graft. V and J are TRBV29-1 and TRBJ1-1; the D is unclear. The source is a human donor who donated a stem cell graft to a child with acute myeloid leukemia. CDR3 DNA: TGCAGCGCTGGGAGGCAAGCGAACACTGAAGCTTTCTTT. Protein product: CSAGRQANTEAFF.